This TCR beta chain was identified in a study of CD8 T cells in ankylosing spondylitis. V trimming: 4 bases; J trimming: 2 bases; junction bases outside the gene matches: 3. CDR1 is LGHDT, CDR2 YNNKEL, per germline (reference sequence). This CDR3 is 15 amino acids long. This clonotype was recorded at least ten times. TCRdb re-analysed the 5' RACE reads in MiXCR, keeping a single row per CDR3 protein. The repertoire holds over 75,000 distinct CDR3 sequences, with about 8.1% as singletons. The sample consisted of blood, either unsorted or a sorted T cell fraction (not recorded which). This receptor was identified in a male donor with ankylosing spondylitis or in good health (not recorded which). The chain has TRBV3-1 and TRBJ1-4, with 8 bases aligning to TRBD1. CDR3 residues: CASSPRTGTNEKLFF. DNA for the CDR3: TGTGCCAGCAGCCCCAGGACAGGGACTAATGAAAAACTGTTTTTT.